The present T cell receptor (beta chain) was sequenced within a study of cytomegalovirus exposure and HLA in healthy donors. 60 Vbeta and 13 Jbeta primers were used in PCR. Libraries were prepared by immunoSEQ multiplex PCR; TCRdb keeps only in-frame clonotypes and omits some of them. The sample contains under 200,000 clones, about 75% of which appear only once. The V segment lost 3 bases and the J segment 3 bases; nucleotides outside the gene matches: 7. The CDR3 length is 15 residues. Germline values: CDR1 KGHSH, CDR2 LQKENI. V gene TRBV18 combines with J gene TRBJ2-7; 8 positions match TRBD1. Sequenced input: PBMCs. This TCR came from a male donor in good health and CMV-seronegative. CDR3 sequence reads: CASSPATGDNYEQYF. CDR3 bases: TGTGCCAGCTCACCGGCGACAGGGGATAACTACGAGCAGTACTTC. The complete variable domain, with remaining parts taken from reference TRBV18 and TRBJ2-7, reads NAGVMQNPRHLVRRRGQEARLRCSPMKGHSHVYWYRQLPEEGLKFMVYLQKENIIDESGMPKERFSAEFPKEGPSILRIQQVVRGDSAAYFCASSPATGDNYEQYFGPGTRLTVT.